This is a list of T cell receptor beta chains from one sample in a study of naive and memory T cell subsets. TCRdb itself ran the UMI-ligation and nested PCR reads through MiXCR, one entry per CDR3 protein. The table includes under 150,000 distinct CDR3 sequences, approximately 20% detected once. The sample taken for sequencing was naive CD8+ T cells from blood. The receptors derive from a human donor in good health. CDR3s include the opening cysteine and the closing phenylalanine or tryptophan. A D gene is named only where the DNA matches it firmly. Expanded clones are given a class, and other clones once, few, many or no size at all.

DNA: TGCAGCGTCTCTAACACTGAAGCTTTCTTT
CDR3: CSVSNTEAFF
length: 10
V: TRBV29-1
size: few
D: NA
J: TRBJ1-1

DNA: TGTGCCAGCAGCTCAGAACCGGGACAGGGGGTCTACAATGAGCAGTTCTTC
CDR3: CASSSEPGQGVYNEQFF
length: 17
V: TRBV7-6
size: NA
D: TRBD1
J: TRBJ2-1

DNA: TGCAGTGCTAGAGAGGTAGCGGGGACCTACGAGCAGTACTTC
CDR3: CSAREVAGTYEQYF
length: 14
V: TRBV20-1
size: few
D: TRBD2
J: TRBJ2-7

DNA: TGTGCCAGCAGCTCCTCAGCGATAGGACAGGGGAAGGCTAATGAAAAACTGTTTTTT
CDR3: CASSSSAIGQGKANEKLFF
length: 19
V: TRBV7-3
size: NA
D: TRBD1
J: TRBJ1-4

DNA: TGTGCCAGCAGCCAACCGGGACAGGGACACGAGCAGTACTTC
CDR3: CASSQPGQGHEQYF
length: 14
V: TRBV3-1
size: NA
D: TRBD1
J: TRBJ2-7

DNA: TGTGCCAGCAGTTACTCGGAAGAGCGAAAGGGGACTGAAGCTTTCTTT
CDR3: CASSYSEERKGTEAFF
length: 16
V: TRBV6-2/TRBV6-3
size: few
D: NA
J: TRBJ1-1

DNA: TGTGCCAGACGGGACAGCGCAACCGGTAGGCCCCAGCATTTT
CDR3: CARRDSATGRPQHF
length: 14
V: TRBV7-6
size: few
D: TRBD1
J: TRBJ1-5

DNA: TGTGCCAGCAGTGCCAATCAGCCCCAGCATTTT
CDR3: CASSANQPQHF
length: 11
V: TRBV28
size: few
D: NA
J: TRBJ1-5

DNA: TGTGCCAGCAGAATCTTTTATTCGTCTGGAAACACCATATATTTT
CDR3: CASRIFYSSGNTIYF
length: 15
V: TRBV27
size: few
D: NA
J: TRBJ1-3

DNA: TGTGCCAGCAGTGAATTAGGGGGTGAGCAGCCCCAGCATTTT
CDR3: CASSELGGEQPQHF
length: 14
V: TRBV6-1
size: few
D: NA
J: TRBJ1-5

DNA: TGTGCCATCAGTGAGGGACAGACCACCGGGGAGCTGTTTTTT
CDR3: CAISEGQTTGELFF
length: 14
V: TRBV10-3
size: NA
D: NA
J: TRBJ2-2

DNA: TGTGCTAGTGGTTCCGGGACTAGCCGCGAGCAGTACTTC
CDR3: CASGSGTSREQYF
length: 13
V: TRBV12-5
size: few
D: TRBD2
J: TRBJ2-7

DNA: TGTGCCAGCACCGCGGGTCGACCCCGGGCCAACGTCCTGACTTTC
CDR3: CASTAGRPRANVLTF
length: 15
V: TRBV6-5
size: NA
D: NA
J: TRBJ2-6

DNA: TGCGCCAGCAGCCAAGGTCAACTAGCCGGCGAGCAGTACTTC
CDR3: CASSQGQLAGEQYF
length: 14
V: TRBV4-3
size: few
D: NA
J: TRBJ2-7

DNA: TGTGCCATCAGTGAAGTGGAACTCCGGGGAGAGACCCAGTACTTC
CDR3: CAISEVELRGETQYF
length: 15
V: TRBV10-3
size: few
D: NA
J: TRBJ2-5

DNA: TGTGCCACCAGCAGAGGGGGAGCGGGAGGGCTAGGGGAGCAGTTCTTC
CDR3: CATSRGGAGGLGEQFF
length: 16
V: TRBV15
size: NA
D: TRBD2
J: TRBJ2-1

DNA: TGTGCCAGCAGCTCCGGGACTAGCAATGAGCAGTTCTTC
CDR3: CASSSGTSNEQFF
length: 13
V: TRBV6-5
size: many
D: TRBD2
J: TRBJ2-1

DNA: TGTGCCAGCAGTTTTTCGGGGGGCTCCTACGAGCAGTACTTC
CDR3: CASSFSGGSYEQYF
length: 14
V: TRBV28
size: few
D: TRBD2
J: TRBJ2-7

DNA: TGTGCCAGCAGCTTAACAGCGGGAGTAGAAGGAGAGACCCAGTACTTC
CDR3: CASSLTAGVEGETQYF
length: 16
V: TRBV7-9
size: few
D: TRBD2
J: TRBJ2-5

DNA: TGTGCCAGCAGTCCCGGACTAGCCTACGAGCAGTACTTC
CDR3: CASSPGLAYEQYF
length: 13
V: TRBV27
size: many
D: TRBD2
J: TRBJ2-7

DNA: TGCGCCAGCAGCTTGGGGGGGTCTGCAGATACGCAGTATTTT
CDR3: CASSLGGSADTQYF
length: 14
V: TRBV5-1
size: NA
D: NA
J: TRBJ2-3

DNA: TGTGCCAGCAGGCTGGGAGCTGAGCAGTACTTC
CDR3: CASRLGAEQYF
length: 11
V: TRBV6-2/TRBV6-3
size: NA
D: NA
J: TRBJ2-7

DNA: TGTGCCAGCAGCCAAGAGGGCAGGGGGGGTTACGAGCAGTACTTC
CDR3: CASSQEGRGGYEQYF
length: 15
V: TRBV3-1
size: NA
D: NA
J: TRBJ2-7

DNA: TGTGCCAGCAGTACCAAACAGGGCTACGAGCAGTACTTC
CDR3: CASSTKQGYEQYF
length: 13
V: TRBV6-5
size: NA
D: NA
J: TRBJ2-7

DNA: TGTGCCAGCAGCTGGGGTGGGGTCGACGGGTTTCAGCCCCAGCATTTT
CDR3: CASSWGGVDGFQPQHF
length: 16
V: TRBV7-8
size: few
D: NA
J: TRBJ1-5

DNA: TGTGCCAGCAGCCAAGATTTCACTAGCGGGATGGGCACCGGGGAGCTGTTTTTT
CDR3: CASSQDFTSGMGTGELFF
length: 18
V: TRBV3-1
size: few
D: TRBD2
J: TRBJ2-2